These T cell receptor beta chains were read from a single sample in a study of T cells in Graves' hyperthyroidism and ophthalmopathy. MiXCR, applied by TCRdb to the multiplex PCR reads, yields one record per CDR3 protein. The table records roughly 600,000 distinct CDR3 sequences, roughly 15% of them present only once. The sequencing input was blood. Receptors were obtained from a woman between 45 and 60 years old with Graves' ophthalmopathy. Each CDR3 is given without its conserved first and last residue.

j_gene	v_gene	CDR3aa
TRBJ1-1	TRBV7-3	ASSLKANTEAF
TRBJ2-5	TRBV11-2	ASSLVGGTSQETQY
TRBJ1-1	TRBV19	AAQRTVRTEAF
TRBJ1-5	TRBV27	ASSSRRSNQPQH
TRBJ2-1	TRBV9	ASSFSGKSSYNEQF
TRBJ2-7	TRBV28	ASSDRDREYEQY
TRBJ1-1	TRBV5-1	ASSLEAVGAF
TRBJ2-1	TRBV24-1	ATSDASGRNEQF
TRBJ2-7	TRBV18	ASSLATRGEQY
TRBJ2-3	TRBV4-2	ASSPRMGLAGTDTQY
TRBJ2-7	TRBV14	ASSVDRADEQY
TRBJ2-7	TRBV29-1	SVGGGFAYEQY
TRBJ2-5	TRBV4-2	ASSPGPGGRDQETQY
TRBJ1-1	TRBV2	ASRLQVNTEAF
TRBJ2-7	TRBV19	ATKAEGAYEQY
TRBJ2-3	TRBV7-9	ASSLSGGSITDTQY
TRBJ2-7	TRBV24-1	ATSDLTSRQQY
TRBJ2-1	TRBV7-2	ASSFTLAGGLSYNEQF
TRBJ2-2	TRBV7-3	ASSLTGATSGSTGELF
TRBJ2-3	TRBV12-3/TRBV12-4	ATSGGTSGTDTQY
TRBJ1-5	TRBV20-1	SVRGGDSNQPQH
TRBJ2-7	TRBV28	ASSAPGTDRPYEQY
TRBJ2-7	TRBV20-1	SARDHRAATSAYEQY
TRBJ2-7	TRBV5-6	ASSWVTAGNEQY
TRBJ2-2	TRBV6-5	ASSYSSGSVGTGELF
TRBJ1-1	TRBV12-5	ASGSGMGQMNTEAF
TRBJ2-7	TRBV11-2	ASSFFRGTPPYEQY
TRBJ1-5	TRBV15	ATSTTGGSYQPQH
TRBJ2-6	TRBV7-9	ASSLFLDPGANVLT
TRBJ2-2	TRBV27	ASSFGIWTQGTGELF
TRBJ2-5	TRBV20-1	SAQLALQETQY
TRBJ2-2	TRBV5-1	ASSFLVGELF
TRBJ2-5	TRBV6-2/TRBV6-3	ASSSQREGPAETQY
TRBJ2-1	TRBV29-1	SVYSGMGDNEQF
TRBJ1-2	TRBV6-1	ASTNAGSYGYT
TRBJ2-5	TRBV27	ASSARPDQETQY
TRBJ1-1	TRBV13	ASSSDRFEAF
TRBJ2-6	TRBV25-1	ASSGGGLAGVSGANVLT
TRBJ1-4	TRBV6-5	ASSYYNPRASEKLF
TRBJ2-1	TRBV28	ASSLSVGQSNEQF
TRBJ1-6	TRBV11-2	ASSLGRDSPLH
TRBJ1-1	TRBV30	AWRWTGNTEAF
TRBJ2-1	TRBV28	ASIVAGDNEQF
TRBJ1-6	TRBV27	ASSLEVWNSPLH
TRBJ1-1	TRBV30	AWNLGRTNTEAF
TRBJ2-7	TRBV4-1	ASSQEVLAGVEQY